Below, 29 T cell receptor beta chains from the same sample are listed, as sequenced in a study of cytomegalovirus exposure and HLA in healthy donors. PCR used 60 Vbeta primers and 13 Jbeta primers. Profiled with immunoSEQ multiplex PCR; TCRdb holds only in-frame clones, not every one. The sample yields about 130,000 clones, around 63% seen once. The sequenced sample consisted of PBMCs. The receptors come from a human donor in good health.

This chain connects TRBV27 to TRBJ2-7; 12 bases line up with TRBD2. Germline CDR1 is MNHEY and CDR2 is SMNVEV (reference sequence). The CDR3 has 15 residues. V was pared by 2 bases and J by 4 bases, with 3 bases of the junction left unmatched. Here the CDR3 DNA reads TGTGCCAGCAGTTTAAGGGGGACTAGCGGGTACGAGCAGTACTTC. It specifies CASSLRGTSGYEQYF.

The chain is built from TRBV6-1 and TRBJ2-5; perhaps TRBD2 as D (6 bases). The CDR3 consists of 14 residues. V was trimmed by 2 bases and J by 1 base, leaving 8 bases between them. Germline CDR1 and CDR2: MNHNS and SASEGT. In nucleotides, the CDR3 is TGTGCCAGCAGTGAATGGAGGGTCCAAGAGACCCAGTACTTC. It encodes CASSEWRVQETQYF.

This chain joins TRBV7-3 and TRBJ2-5, with D possibly being TRBD2 (6 bases). V was pared by 4 bases and J by 2 bases, with 8 bases between. The CDR3 extends over 13 amino acids. The V gene's germline CDR1 is SGHTA and CDR2 FQGTGA. CDR3 protein: CASSSDYQETQYF. The CDR3 nucleotides read TGTGCCAGCAGCTCGGACTATCAAGAGACCCAGTACTTC.

This clone was seen only a few times. The chain has TRBV7-9 and TRBJ2-7, with TRBD2 matching 7 bases. J lost 4 bases, V lost 5 bases, and 14 bases had no gene match. CDR3 size: 16 residues. Germline V lookup: CDR1 SEHNR, CDR2 FQNEAQ (reference sequence). CDR3 residues: CASSTPSAGVGYEQYF. The DNA of the CDR3 is TGTGCCAGCAGCACCCCAAGCGCGGGAGTCGGGTACGAGCAGTACTTC.

This sequence joins TRBV28 and TRBJ2-1; 10 nucleotides match TRBD2. Per germline, CDR1 MDHEN and CDR2 SYDVKM. This CDR3 is built from 15 residues. After removal of 4 bases from V and 6 bases from J, the junction contained 6 bases not matched to a gene. The CDR3 DNA reads TGTGCCAGCAGTTCTAGCGGGAGTTTAATCAATGAGCAGTTCTTC. It encodes CASSSSGSLINEQFF.

The V call is TRBV5-1, the J call TRBJ2-7; TRBD2 matches at 8 bases. In germline, CDR1 is SGHRS, CDR2 YFSETQ. This CDR3 contains 15 residues. V trimming: 3 bases; J trimming: 0 bases; junction bases outside the gene matches: 5. CDR3 protein: CASSSLAGSSYEQYF. The CDR3, as DNA: TGCGCCAGCAGCTCATTAGCGGGGAGCTCCTACGAGCAGTACTTC.

This clone was counted a few times. For the CDR3, the DNA is TGTGCCAGCAGTGACCAAGGGACTAGCCTACAGTTCTTC. As protein: CASSDQGTSLQFF. The chain links TRBV2 to TRBJ2-1; TRBD2 aligns across 9 bases. CDR1 and CDR2 from the germline V gene are SNHLY and FYNNEI. This CDR3 has 13 amino acids. The J segment lost 13 bases and the V segment lost 3 bases, leaving 7 bases of the junction unmatched.

The chain links TRBV7-8 to TRBJ1-1; D is undetermined. Germline V gives CDR1 SGHVS, CDR2 FQNEAQ. Trimming removed 6 bases from V and 0 bases from J, with 14 bases in between. This CDR3 spans 15 amino acids. The CDR3: CASRQRPGLNTEAFF. The CDR3 nucleotides read TGTGCCAGCAGACAAAGGCCCGGGTTGAACACTGAAGCTTTCTTT. The full variable domain, with the rest looked up from reference TRBV7-8 and TRBJ1-1, is GAGVSQSPRYKVAKRGQDVALRCDPISGHVSLFWYQQALGQGPEFLTYFQNEAQLDKSGLPSDRFFAERPEGSVSTLKIQRTQQEDSAVYLCASRQRPGLNTEAFFGQGTRLTVV.

The V call is TRBV5-4, the J call TRBJ2-1; the match to TRBD2 covers 12 bases. The J segment lost 8 bases and the V segment lost 4 bases, leaving 10 bases of the junction unmatched. Germline loops: CDR1 SGHNT, CDR2 YYREEE (reference sequence). The CDR3 contains 16 residues. CDR3 nucleotides: TGTGCCAGCAGCCGATCTAGCGGGAGGGCCTTACATGAGCAGTTCTTC. It translates to CASSRSSGRALHEQFF.

On this clone itself: Within the sample, other DNA sequences also encode this same CDR3. The rearrangement uses TRBV29-1 and TRBJ1-1, with 7 bases aligning to TRBD1. V was pared by 4 bases and J by 2 bases, with 1 base of the junction left unmatched. CDR1 is SQVTM and CDR2 is ANQGSEA in the germline V gene. CDR3 length: 12 amino acids. CDR3 residues: CSVGQGNTEAFF. CDR3 coding DNA: TGCAGCGTTGGACAGGGTAACACTGAAGCTTTCTTT.

This clone was seen just once. The chain joins TRBV19 to TRBJ2-7, with TRBD2 matching 8 bases. CDR1 and CDR2 (germline): LNHDA, SQIVND (reference sequence). The V gene end was trimmed by 7 bases and the J gene end by 6 bases; junction bases not matched to a gene: 11. The CDR3 extends over 14 amino acids. DNA of the CDR3: TGTGCCAGTACCAAGGCGAGCGGGAGTGGCGAGCAGTACTTC. It is translated as CASTKASGSGEQYF.

This chain uses TRBV27 with TRBJ2-1; 14 bases line up with TRBD2. This CDR3 spans 14 amino acids. The trim removed 7 bases at V and 9 bases at J, leaving 5 bases unmatched. Germline V gene lookup returns CDR1 MNHEY and CDR2 SMNVEV (reference sequence). The CDR3 here is CASIGTSGRVEQFF. In DNA, the CDR3 is TGTGCCAGCATTGGGACTAGCGGGAGAGTTGAGCAGTTCTTC.

The chain is built from TRBV5-1 and TRBJ2-7; 14 bases are a match to TRBD2. The J segment lost 6 bases and the V segment lost 8 bases, leaving 4 bases of the junction unmatched. The CDR3 consists of 13 residues. Germline V gene data show CDR1 as SGHRS and CDR2 as YFSETQ. For the CDR3, the DNA is TGCGCCAGTGGGACTAGCGGGAGTGGCGAGCAGTACTTC. Its protein product is CASGTSGSGEQYF.

The chain has TRBV2 and TRBJ2-5; no clear D gene. The CDR3 has 13 amino acids. Germline-derived CDR1 and CDR2 are SNHLY and FYNNEI. V dropped 7 bases and J dropped 4 bases, with 13 bases sitting between them. Here the CDR3 DNA reads TGTGCCAGCATCGGAGAAGGTGGAGAGACCCAGTACTTC. It encodes CASIGEGGETQYF.

This clone has just a few counts. J is TRBJ1-2 and V is TRBV7-2; the D is unclear. CDR1 and CDR2 (germline): SGHTA, FQGNSA. V was shortened by 2 bases and J by 4 bases, with 17 bases between the two germline ends. CDR3 length: 16 residues. In DNA, the CDR3 is TGTGCCAGCAGCTTATTAGCGGGTAGAAGGCCCTATGGCTACACCTTC. Its translation: CASSLLAGRRPYGYTF.

This chain joins TRBV7-8 and TRBJ2-2; no reliable D call. Deletions cut 2 bases from V and 3 bases from J, with 4 bases between. CDR3 length equals 13 residues. From germline, CDR1 is SGHVS and CDR2 FQNEAQ. The CDR3 reads CASSLSYTGELFF. CDR3 nucleotide sequence: TGTGCCAGCAGCTTATCCTACACCGGGGAGCTGTTTTTT.

In DNA, the CDR3 is TGCGCCAGCAGCTACTCCGGGACAGGGGCCAATGAGCAGTTCTTC. This codes for CASSYSGTGANEQFF. The rearrangement joins TRBV5-1 to TRBJ2-1; 10 nucleotides match TRBD1. With 3 bases clipped from V and 6 bases from J, the junction kept 6 bases outside the gene matches. Germline assignment: CDR1 SGHRS and CDR2 YFSETQ. CDR3 size: 15 residues.

The chain links TRBV11-2 to TRBJ1-4; D might be TRBD1 (6 bases). CDR3 size: 12 residues. In germline, CDR1 is SGHAT, CDR2 FQNNGV. V shed 4 bases and J shed 8 bases, with 8 bases lying between them. This CDR3 is CASSSTGEKLFF. For the CDR3, the DNA is TGTGCCAGCAGCTCGACAGGCGAAAAACTGTTTTTT. Full variable domain (rest looked up from reference TRBV11-2 and TRBJ1-4): EAGVAQSPRYKIIEKRQSVAFWCNPISGHATLYWYQQILGQGPKLLIQFQNNGVVDDSQLPKDRFSAERLKGVDSTLKIQPAKLEDSAVYLCASSSTGEKLFFGSGTQLSVL.

The chain uses TRBV18 and TRBJ2-2, with a tentative D call TRBD1 (5 bases). CDR1 KGHSH and CDR2 LQKENI come from the germline V gene. Trimming stripped 3 bases from V and 3 bases from J, with 11 bases between. The CDR3 loop spans 15 amino acids. Here the CDR3 DNA reads TGTGCCAGCTCACCTCTCAGGGCAGACACCGGGGAGCTGTTTTTT. This sequence encodes CASSPLRADTGELFF. Complete variable domain (other parts from reference TRBV18 and TRBJ2-2): NAGVMQNPRHLVRRRGQEARLRCSPMKGHSHVYWYRQLPEEGLKFMVYLQKENIIDESGMPKERFSAEFPKEGPSILRIQQVVRGDSAAYFCASSPLRADTGELFFGEGSRLTVL.

V is TRBV18 and J is TRBJ2-5; 9 nucleotides agree with TRBD2. CDR1 KGHSH and CDR2 LQKENI come from the germline V gene. This CDR3 contains 15 residues. J was trimmed by 9 bases and V by 3 bases; bases with no gene match: 11. The CDR3 loop is CASSPLASGDGAQYF. CDR3 bases: TGTGCCAGCTCACCCTTGGCTAGCGGGGACGGGGCCCAGTACTTC.

The CDR3 sequence: CASSVDLLTYNEQFF. The DNA of the CDR3 is TGTGCCAGCAGCGTGGATTTACTAACTTACAATGAGCAGTTCTTC. V and J are TRBV9 and TRBJ2-1, with D hard to call. CDR1 is SGDLS and CDR2 is YYNGEE in the germline V gene. The CDR3 contains 15 residues. Between the trimmed V and J ends, which lost 2 bases and 4 bases, there was a span of 13 bases.

The chain employs TRBV21-1 and TRBJ2-3; the D segment call TRBD2 is taken from the table without a DNA check. TRBV21-1 is labeled a pseudogene. CDR3 length: 16 residues. The CDR3 loop is CASSKPAGRAPDTQYF. DNA of the CDR3: TGTGCCAGCAGCAAACCGGCAGGGAGGGCCCCAGATACGCAGTATTTT.

The genes are TRBV7-7 and TRBJ2-5; TRBD1 agrees at 7 bases. J was trimmed by 2 bases and V by 5 bases; bases with no gene match: 5. The germline CDR1 and CDR2 sequences are SSHAT and FNYEAQ (reference sequence). CDR3 size: 14 residues. The CDR3 DNA is TGTGCCAGCAGCCCGACAGGGTTGCAAGAGACCCAGTACTTC. Protein product: CASSPTGLQETQYF.

This clone showed up just a few times. The chain is built from TRBV6-6 and TRBJ2-3; a possible D gene is TRBD2 (6 bases). Trimming removed 7 bases from V and 4 bases from J, with 12 bases in between. Germline CDR1 and CDR2: MNHNY and SVGAGI (reference sequence). The CDR3 contains 13 residues. The CDR3 DNA reads as TGTGCCAGCAATCTGGCGGGATCAGATACGCAGTATTTT. Encoded protein: CASNLAGSDTQYF.

This clone was observed a handful of times. The chain has TRBV9 and TRBJ2-1; 9 bases are shared with TRBD2. The junction had 19 bases not matched to a gene; V was cut back by 5 bases and J by 10 bases. The germline gives CDR1 SGDLS, CDR2 YYNGEE. The CDR3 covers 17 residues. CDR3 residues: CASRGGAASGKLAEQFF. CDR3 nucleotide sequence: TGTGCCAGCAGGGGGGGGGCGGCTAGCGGGAAACTGGCAGAGCAGTTCTTC.

This chain uses TRBV4-3 with TRBJ2-7; D may be TRBD2 (6 bases). V lost 4 bases to trimming and J lost 6 bases, with 16 bases between them. The CDR3 loop spans 14 amino acids. CDR1 and CDR2 (germline): LGHNA, YSLEER. CDR3 region: CASSLKAAGGEQYF. The DNA for the CDR3 is TGCGCCAGCAGCCTCAAAGCCGCCGGGGGCGAGCAGTACTTC.

A few counts support this clone. The identical CDR3 is also encoded by other nucleotide sequences in the sample. As DNA, the CDR3 is TGTGCCAGCAGCCCTCTACTAGCGGGAGGCGGAGAGACCCAGTACTTC. Its translation is CASSPLLAGGGETQYF. The chain combines TRBV7-7 with TRBJ2-5; 12 bases are shared with TRBD2. CDR1 and CDR2 from the germline V gene are SSHAT and FNYEAQ (reference sequence). CDR3 length equals 16 residues. V shed 5 bases and J 4 bases; nucleotides not matched to a gene: 8.

This chain connects TRBV18 to TRBJ1-3; 9 bases match TRBD1. The CDR3 extends over 16 amino acids. Unmatched junction bases numbered 7, after V lost 3 bases and J lost 4 bases. Germline V CDR1 and CDR2: KGHSH, LQKENI. The CDR3 bases are TGTGCCAGCTCACCCCTCTCCGGGACAGGGGGAAACACCATATATTTT. It yields the protein CASSPLSGTGGNTIYF.

A few counts support this clone. This chain uses TRBV7-9 with TRBJ2-1, with D possibly TRBD2 on 5 matching bases. Germline V gene sequence: CDR1 SEHNR, CDR2 FQNEAQ (reference sequence). Deletions cut 5 bases from V and 5 bases from J, with 10 bases between. The CDR3 runs to 13 residues. Written as DNA, the CDR3 is TGTGCCAGCAGCCGCGTCGGGAACAATGAGCAGTTCTTC. This translates into CASSRVGNNEQFF.